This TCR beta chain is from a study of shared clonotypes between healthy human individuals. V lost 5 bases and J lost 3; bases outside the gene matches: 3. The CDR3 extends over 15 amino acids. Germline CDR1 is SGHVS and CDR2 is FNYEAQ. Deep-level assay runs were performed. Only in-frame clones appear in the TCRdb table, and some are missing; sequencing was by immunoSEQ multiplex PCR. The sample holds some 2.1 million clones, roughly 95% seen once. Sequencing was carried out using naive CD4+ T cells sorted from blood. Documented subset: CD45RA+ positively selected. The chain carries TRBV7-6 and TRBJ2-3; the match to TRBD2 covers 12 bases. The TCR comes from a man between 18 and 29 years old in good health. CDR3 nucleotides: TGTGCCAGCAGCATACTAGCGGGGGGAACAGATACGCAGTATTTT. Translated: CASSILAGGTDTQYF.